A selection of T cell receptor beta chains follows, all from one sample in a study of identical twins. TCRdb reanalysed the 5' RACE reads using MiXCR and keeps one entry per CDR3 protein. This sample has about 720,000 distinct CDR3 sequences; 18% occur once, and the top ten carry around 13%. These data were likewise used in another study, on T cells expressing NK-cell markers.

The sequenced material came from PBMCs. All receptors derive from a woman younger than 30 in good health. Each CDR3 is given with its conserved first and last residue. A D gene is named only where the DNA matches it firmly. Only part of the rows carry a size: once, few, many, or a class if the clone is expanded.

NA	TRBJ1-5	TRBV7-2	NA	TGTGCCAGCAGCTTAGTGGGGTTGGGCAATCAGCCCCAGCATTTT	CASSLVGLGNQPQHF
NA	TRBJ2-3	TRBV6-1	NA	TGTGCCAGCTTCCGACAGGGCACAGATACGCAGTATTTT	CASFRQGTDTQYF
NA	TRBJ2-7	TRBV5-1	NA	TGCGCCAGCAGCCCCCTGGGACGCTTAAACGAGCAGTACTTC	CASSPLGRLNEQYF
NA	TRBJ2-1	TRBV20-1	few	TGCAGTGCCGGGGTTGGCGGGGTCTCCAATGAGCAGTTCTTC	CSAGVGGVSNEQFF
TRBD1	TRBJ2-1	TRBV10-1	many	TGCGCCAGCAGTACCGGGACAGACGAGTACAATGAGCAGTTCTTC	CASSTGTDEYNEQFF
NA	TRBJ2-2	TRBV4-3	once	TGCGCCAGCAGCCAAGATTTGGTACCCCCCGGGGACACCGGGGAGCTGTTTTTT	CASSQDLVPPGDTGELFF
TRBD2	TRBJ2-7	TRBV7-9	NA	TGTGCCAGCAGCCAACGGGGGGGGCTGGCCTACGAGCAGTACTTC	CASSQRGGLAYEQYF
NA	TRBJ2-7	TRBV6-2/TRBV6-3	few	TGTGCCAGCAGTTACGGGGGGAGCGGCAATAACGAGCAGTACTTC	CASSYGGSGNNEQYF
NA	TRBJ2-3	TRBV11-2	NA	TGTGCCAGCAGCAACCAAGATACGCAGTATTTT	CASSNQDTQYF
NA	TRBJ2-1	TRBV7-9	few	TGTGCCAGCAGCCGAGACAGGGAGGGGAACAATGAGCAGTTCTTC	CASSRDREGNNEQFF
NA	TRBJ2-7	TRBV20-1	few	TGCAGTGCTAGCGACACCCGCTCCTACGAGCAGTACTTC	CSASDTRSYEQYF
NA	TRBJ1-1	TRBV7-9	NA	TGTGCCAGCAGCCCCCGGGCAGTGACCACTGAAGCTTTCTTT	CASSPRAVTTEAFF
NA	TRBJ2-3	TRBV20-1	NA	TGCAGTGCTCTCACTCCCGCCGGAGATACGCAGTATTTT	CSALTPAGDTQYF
NA	TRBJ2-7	TRBV25-1	NA	TGTGCCAGCAGGAGAAACTACGAGCAGTACTTC	CASRRNYEQYF
TRBD1	TRBJ1-1	TRBV6-6	NA	TGTGCCAGCAGAGCTGGACAGGGAGCTTTCTTT	CASRAGQGAFF
NA	TRBJ2-3	TRBV5-1	few	TGCGCCAGCAGATCAGGACACCAAAGCACAGATACGCAGTATTTT	CASRSGHQSTDTQYF
NA	TRBJ2-1	TRBV7-8	few	TGTGCCAGCAGCCGATTCACTCGGACAGCGTCAAATGAGCAGTTCTTC	CASSRFTRTASNEQFF
NA	TRBJ2-2	TRBV6-5	few	TGTGCCAGCAGTTACGGGACGGATCCGAACACCGGGGAGCTGTTTTTT	CASSYGTDPNTGELFF
NA	TRBJ2-1	TRBV12-3/TRBV12-4	NA	TGTGCCAGCAGTTTTGCCTCCGGGGCCGCCTCCGAGCAGTTCTTC	CASSFASGAASEQFF
NA	TRBJ2-4	TRBV5-1	few	TGCGCCAGCAGCTTGACGAGAGAGGCCAAAAACATTCAGTACTTC	CASSLTREAKNIQYF
NA	TRBJ1-5	TRBV4-1	NA	TGCGCCAGCAGCCAAGTGGACAAAAGCAATCAGCCCCAGCATTTT	CASSQVDKSNQPQHF
TRBD1	TRBJ1-6	TRBV6-5	few	TGTGCCAGCAGTTACGACAGGGGCTATTCACCCCTCCACTTT	CASSYDRGYSPLHF
TRBD1	TRBJ2-3	TRBV6-5	NA	TGTGCCAGCAGTTCCACCGGGACAGGGAAATTAGATACGCAGTATTTT	CASSSTGTGKLDTQYF
NA	TRBJ2-3	TRBV9	NA	TGTGCCAGCAGCCGCCCTTCCTTAGCGGAGAGGGTAGATACGCAGTATTTT	CASSRPSLAERVDTQYF
TRBD2	TRBJ2-1	TRBV10-3	NA	TGTGCCATCAGTGCGGGACTAGCGGGAGATTTTAAGTTCTTC	CAISAGLAGDFKFF
TRBD2	TRBJ2-3	TRBV12-3/TRBV12-4	NA	TGTGCCAGCCAGCGGGGTTACACAGATACGCAGTATTTT	CASQRGYTDTQYF
NA	TRBJ2-6	TRBV5-1	NA	TGCGCCAGCAGCGACATATCAACTGGGGCCAACGTCCTGACTTTC	CASSDISTGANVLTF
TRBD2	TRBJ2-7	TRBV7-9	many	TGTGCCAGCAGCCATAAAGGACTAGCGGGAGACTACGAGCAGTACTTC	CASSHKGLAGDYEQYF
NA	TRBJ1-1	TRBV6-6	many	TGTGCCAGCAGTTACGGACAGAACACTGAAGCTTTCTTT	CASSYGQNTEAFF
NA	TRBJ2-5	TRBV28	NA	TGTGCCAGCAGTCTAGTGAACCAAGAGACCCAGTACTTC	CASSLVNQETQYF
NA	TRBJ2-3	TRBV5-1	few	TGCGCCAGCAGCCCGGGGGGACAGAGAGCCACAGATACGCAGTATTTT	CASSPGGQRATDTQYF
TRBD2	TRBJ2-1	TRBV20-1	few	TGCAGTGCTCCTAGCGGGAGTCGGATATACGATGAGCAGTTCTTC	CSAPSGSRIYDEQFF
NA	TRBJ2-7	TRBV20-1	NA	TGCAGTGCTAGCGCAGGGTTAAACTACGAGCAGTACTTC	CSASAGLNYEQYF
NA	TRBJ2-7	TRBV5-5	NA	TGTGCCAGCAGCTACGGGTTCAGCTGCTACGAGCAGTACTTC	CASSYGFSCYEQYF
TRBD1	TRBJ1-4	TRBV6-1	NA	TGTGCCAGCAGTCCCGCAGGGGGGCGCGAAAAACTGTTTTTT	CASSPAGGREKLFF
NA	TRBJ1-4	TRBV27	NA	TGTGCCAGCAGTTCCGGCCATCTTATGTTTTTT	CASSSGHLMFF
NA	TRBJ2-1	TRBV6-1	many	TGTGCCAGCAGCCAGCGGACTCCTCCCGCCAATGAGCAGTTCTTC	CASSQRTPPANEQFF
TRBD1	TRBJ2-1	TRBV2	NA	TGTGCCGCCCGGGGACAGATGTGGGGGAATGAGCAGTTCTTC	CAARGQMWGNEQFF
NA	TRBJ2-7	TRBV29-1	few	TGCAGCGCGACGGAGGGGTCGGGTGAGCAGTACTTC	CSATEGSGEQYF
NA	TRBJ2-1	TRBV14	few	TGTGCCAGCAGCCAAGACCCGAGCTCCTACAATGAGCAGTTCTTC	CASSQDPSSYNEQFF
TRBD1	TRBJ1-1	TRBV12-3/TRBV12-4	NA	TGTGCCAGCACCCCCGTCGGGGGACAGGGGAACACTGAAGCTTTCTTT	CASTPVGGQGNTEAFF
TRBD1	TRBJ2-5	TRBV10-3	NA	TGTGCCATCAGGGCACAGGGGGTAGGGGAGACCCAGTACTTC	CAIRAQGVGETQYF
NA	TRBJ1-5	TRBV12-3/TRBV12-4	few	TGTGCCAGCAGTTTAGCTGCCCAGGCCAATCAGCCCCAGCATTTT	CASSLAAQANQPQHF
TRBD2	TRBJ2-2	TRBV15	NA	TGTGCCACCAGCAGATCTCGGACTAGTTTGACCGGGGAGCTGTTTTTT	CATSRSRTSLTGELFF
NA	TRBJ2-2	TRBV12-3/TRBV12-4	NA	TGTGCCCAATCCCGGGGGTACACCGGGGAGCTGTTTTTT	CAQSRGYTGELFF
TRBD1	TRBJ2-7	TRBV19	few	TGTGCCAGTAGTACAGGGGGCTCCTACGAGCAGTACTTC	CASSTGGSYEQYF
NA	TRBJ2-1	TRBV5-1	NA	TGCGCCAGCAGACAACTTGCGGGGCCCGATGAGCAGTTCTTC	CASRQLAGPDEQFF
NA	TRBJ2-1	TRBV3-1	NA	TGTGCCAGCGGGTACCCCTCCTACAATGAGCAGTTCTTC	CASGYPSYNEQFF
NA	TRBJ2-3	TRBV5-1	many	TGCGCCAGCAGCTTAAGAGACACAGATACGCAGTATTTT	CASSLRDTDTQYF